Below are 19 T cell receptor beta chains sequenced from a single sample in a study of cytomegalovirus exposure and HLA in healthy donors. The PCR was carried out with 60 Vbeta primers and 13 Jbeta primers. Profiling relied on immunoSEQ multiplex PCR, and the TCRdb table lists in-frame clones only, not all of them. The sample includes over 120,000 clones, roughly 80% of them seen just once. The sample comprised PBMCs. The source of these receptors is a female donor in good health and CMV-seronegative.

The chain uses TRBV5-5 and TRBJ1-2, with TRBD1 identical over 7 bases. This CDR3 has 13 amino acids. CDR1 is SGHKS, CDR2 YYEKEE, per germline (reference sequence). The V gene end was trimmed by 2 bases and the J gene end by 8 bases; junction bases not matched to a gene: 6. CDR3 DNA: TGTGCCAGCAGCTTAGGGGGCGCAGGGGGCTACACCTTC. Its translation: CASSLGGAGGYTF. Supplemented by reference TRBV5-5 and TRBJ1-2, the full variable domain reads DAGVTQSPTHLIKTRGQQVTLRCSPISGHKSVSWYQQVLGQGPQFIFQYYEKEERGRGNFPDRFSARQFPNYSSELNVNALLLGDSALYLCASSLGGAGGYTFGSGTRLTVV.

The chain has TRBV18 and TRBJ2-5; 8 bases match TRBD2. Trimming removed 2 bases from V and 0 bases from J; junction bases left unmatched: 5. The germline gives CDR1 KGHSH, CDR2 LQKENI. CDR3 size: 16 residues. DNA of the CDR3: TGTGCCAGCTCACCATTCTCGGGGGGGTACCAAGAGACCCAGTACTTC. It specifies CASSPFSGGYQETQYF.

The chain has TRBV4-1 and TRBJ1-3; D is possibly TRBD1 (5 bases). The CDR3 runs to 15 residues. V lost 1 base and J 4 bases, leaving 11 bases between the germline ends. The germline gives CDR1 MGHRA, CDR2 YSYEKL. The CDR3 region is CASSQGQGSGNTIYF. As DNA, the CDR3 is TGCGCCAGCAGCCAAGGTCAGGGTTCAGGAAACACCATATATTTT.

This clone was counted a single time. This chain links TRBV15 with TRBJ2-7; a possible D gene is TRBD2 (7 bases). CDR3 length: 16 amino acids. The V end lost 1 base, the J end lost 0 bases, and 13 bases lay between the germline ends. Germline loops: CDR1 LNHNV, CDR2 YYDKDF (reference sequence). The CDR3 here is CATSRAGGGGSYEQYF. CDR3 sequence (DNA): TGTGCCACCAGCAGAGCGGGGGGCGGTGGCTCCTACGAGCAGTACTTC.

V and J are TRBV6-5 and TRBJ1-1; D might be TRBD1 (6 bases). Per germline, CDR1 MNHEY and CDR2 SVGAGI. The CDR3 extends over 14 amino acids. V was shortened by 5 bases and J by 0 bases, with 10 bases between the two germline ends. The CDR3 DNA reads TGTGCCAGCAGTCTACAGGGAATGAACACTGAAGCTTTCTTT. This codes for CASSLQGMNTEAFF.

CDR3 bases: TGCGCCAGCAGCGCGGGACGGCTCAATGAGCAGTTCTTC. Protein product: CASSAGRLNEQFF. The rearrangement joins TRBV5-1 to TRBJ2-1, with a weak D call TRBD2 (6 bases). Between the trimmed V and J ends, which lost 4 bases and 6 bases, there was a span of 11 bases. There are 13 residues in the CDR3. From germline, CDR1 is SGHRS and CDR2 YFSETQ.

The rearrangement links TRBV28 to TRBJ1-1; D call uncertain. The ends were cut back, 10 bases at V and 1 base at J, with 10 bases in the middle. Per the germline V gene, CDR1 is MDHEN and CDR2 is SYDVKM. The CDR3 contains 12 residues. The CDR3 sequence: CAIQTPNTEAFF. Here the CDR3 DNA reads TGTGCCATTCAGACACCGAACACTGAAGCTTTCTTT.

V and J are TRBV19 and TRBJ2-4, with 10 bases matching TRBD2. The length of the CDR3 is 17 residues. The V gene end was trimmed by 6 bases and the J gene end by 0 bases; junction bases not matched to a gene: 8. From germline, CDR1 is LNHDA and CDR2 SQIVND (reference sequence). DNA for the CDR3: TGTGCCAGTAGGAGGACTAGCGGTGTCCTAGCCAAAAACATTCAGTACTTC. The encoded protein is CASRRTSGVLAKNIQYF.

V usage is TRBV29-1 and J usage is TRBJ1-1; D unclear. Between the trimmed V and J ends, which lost 7 bases and 0 bases, there was a span of 3 bases. The length of the CDR3 is 10 residues. Looked up from germline, CDR1 is SQVTM and CDR2 is ANQGSEA. In DNA, the CDR3 is TGCAGCGCTATGAACACTGAAGCTTTCTTT. It is translated as CSAMNTEAFF.

The chain links TRBV9 to TRBJ1-1; D may be TRBD1 (6 bases). Germline CDR1 reads SGDLS; CDR2 reads YYNGEE. The CDR3 runs 14 residues. The V end lost 4 bases, the J end lost 2 bases, and 12 bases lay between the germline ends. The CDR3 DNA is TGTGCCAGCAGCTTGGGACATACCAACACTGAAGCTTTCTTT. Residues: CASSLGHTNTEAFF.

The gene calls are TRBV27 and TRBJ1-1; TRBD1 agrees at 7 bases. Germline V gene lookup returns CDR1 MNHEY and CDR2 SMNVEV (reference sequence). This CDR3 comprises 14 residues. V shed 6 bases and J 0 bases; nucleotides not matched to a gene: 4. Here the CDR3 reads CASRRTGMNTEAFF. The DNA for the CDR3 is TGTGCCAGCAGAAGGACAGGCATGAACACTGAAGCTTTCTTT.

This clone was picked up a small number of times. J is TRBJ1-3 and V is TRBV7-9; D may be TRBD1 (6 bases). Between the trimmed V and J ends, which lost 5 bases and 5 bases, there was a span of 19 bases. The CDR3 has 16 amino acids. CDR1 is SEHNR and CDR2 is FQNEAQ in the germline V gene (reference sequence). CDR3 DNA sequence: TGTGCCAGCAGCCTGATGCTTACAGGGTCAAGAAACACCATATATTTT. Protein sequence: CASSLMLTGSRNTIYF.

The rearrangement uses TRBV30 and TRBJ2-7; 9 bases match TRBD1. The CDR3 length is 13 residues. V trimming: 4 bases; J trimming: 4 bases; junction bases outside the gene matches: 5. Germline V gives CDR1 GTSNPN, CDR2 SVGIG (reference sequence). CDR3 amino acids: CAWNPGTGYEQYF. As DNA, the CDR3 is TGTGCCTGGAACCCCGGGACAGGGTACGAGCAGTACTTC.

The V and J genes are TRBV19 and TRBJ2-1; the match to TRBD2 covers 13 bases. The CDR3 is 17 residues long. J was trimmed by 5 bases and V by 4 bases; bases with no gene match: 8. Germline V gene lookup returns CDR1 LNHDA and CDR2 SQIVND (reference sequence). CDR3 nucleotides: TGTGCCAGTAGTAGGGCCCCACTAGCGGGAGGGCACAATGAGCAGTTCTTC. Amino acids: CASSRAPLAGGHNEQFF.

The gene calls are TRBV7-9 and TRBJ1-3; TRBD1 is a possible D gene (5 bases). CDR1 and CDR2 (germline): SEHNR, FQNEAQ (reference sequence). This CDR3 spans 16 amino acids. V gave up 4 bases and J gave up 4 bases, with 17 bases separating them. CDR3 in amino acids: CASSSPPAGLGNTIYF. The CDR3 DNA reads as TGTGCCAGCAGCTCCCCCCCGGCAGGGCTAGGAAACACCATATATTTT. The complete variable domain, with remaining parts taken from reference TRBV7-9 and TRBJ1-3, reads DTGVSQNPRHKITKRGQNVTFRCDPISEHNRLYWYRQTLGQGPEFLTYFQNEAQLEKSRLLSDRFSAERPKGSFSTLEIQRTEQGDSAMYLCASSSPPAGLGNTIYFGEGSWLTVV.

This chain uses TRBV28 with TRBJ2-7, with 8 bases fitting TRBD2. The ends lost 6 bases at V and 3 bases at J; junction bases unmatched: 19. Looked up from germline, CDR1 is MDHEN and CDR2 is SYDVKM. The CDR3 loop spans 18 amino acids. The CDR3 coding sequence is TGTGCCAGCAGCCTTGGACTAGCTCTCGTCGGTCGAATCTACGAGCAGTACTTC. Translating gives CASSLGLALVGRIYEQYF.

The V call is TRBV4-3, the J call TRBJ1-3, with unresolved D. Per the germline V gene, CDR1 is LGHNA and CDR2 is YSLEER. V gave up 0 bases and J gave up 0 bases, with 6 bases separating them. The CDR3 runs to 15 residues. The CDR3 reads CASSQEVHSGNTIYF. In nucleotides, the CDR3 is TGCGCCAGCAGCCAAGAGGTACACTCTGGAAACACCATATATTTT.

The chain combines TRBV25-1 with TRBJ1-2; D is unresolved. Germline CDR1 reads MGHDK; CDR2 reads SYGVNS. Between the trimmed V and J ends, which lost 10 bases and 3 bases, there was a span of 15 bases. This CDR3 is 13 amino acids long. The CDR3 DNA is TGTGCCACCAAAAGGGAGGGAGACTATGGCTACACCTTC. Amino acid sequence: CATKREGDYGYTF.

The genes are TRBV4-3 and TRBJ1-1; D ambiguous. V lost 1 base and J lost 0, with 3 bases in between. The germline V gene has CDR1 LGHNA and CDR2 YSLEER. The CDR3 contains 13 residues. The CDR3 sequence is CASSQVVNTEAFF. The CDR3 coding sequence is TGCGCCAGCAGCCAAGTAGTGAACACTGAAGCTTTCTTT.